These T cell receptor beta chains were read from a single sample in a study of T cell responses to AZD1222 COVID-19 vaccine. Profiled with immunoSEQ multiplex PCR; TCRdb holds only in-frame clones, not every one. The sample records some 150,000 clones, about nine tenths being singletons. Here the sequenced sample was peripheral blood, taken 28 days after the second dose of the MenACWY control vaccine. These receptors were obtained from an adult who received the MenACWY meningococcal vaccine as a control. The CDR3 runs from the conserved cysteine through the conserved F or W. A D gene is named only where the DNA matches it firmly. The size entry is marked missing in some rows and otherwise reads once, few, many or a size class.

clone_size | j_call | d_call | v_call | cdr3_aa | cdr3_nt
- | TRBJ2-5 | - | TRBV7-2 | CASSLGIGKTQYF | TGTGCCAGCAGCTTAGGCATTGGGAAGACCCAGTACTTC
- | TRBJ2-1 | TRBD2 | TRBV4-3 | CASSQDTDSGRYNEQFF | TGCGCCAGCAGCCAAGATACGGATAGCGGGAGGTACAATGAGCAGTTCTTC
once | TRBJ2-2 | - | TRBV9 | CASGQINTGELFF | TGTGCCAGCGGACAGATAAACACCGGGGAGCTGTTTTTT
- | TRBJ1-3 | TRBD1 | TRBV5-6 | CASSLPRGLGNTIYF | TGTGCCAGCAGCTTACCCAGGGGGCTCGGAAACACCATATATTTT
- | TRBJ1-4 | - | TRBV27 | CASSLRALNEKLFF | TGTGCCAGCAGTTTAAGGGCCTTGAATGAAAAACTGTTTTTT
- | TRBJ2-4 | - | TRBV30 | CAWSRGRGLSNIQYF | TGTGCCTGGAGTCGAGGCAGGGGCTTAAGTAACATTCAGTACTTC
once | TRBJ1-1 | - | TRBV11-3 | CASSLNPQGEAFF | TGTGCCAGCAGCTTAAACCCACAGGGCGAAGCTTTCTTT
few | TRBJ2-1 | - | TRBV24-1 | CATHPSNEQFF | TGTGCCACTCATCCCTCCAATGAGCAGTTCTTC
- | TRBJ2-1 | TRBD2 | TRBV27 | CASSLLAGVYYNEQFF | TGTGCCAGCAGTTTATTAGCGGGAGTATATTACAATGAGCAGTTCTTC
- | TRBJ2-5 | - | TRBV7-9 | CASSLTQSQGETQYF | TGTGCCAGCAGCTTAACCCAGTCGCAAGGGGAGACCCAGTACTTC
few | TRBJ2-7 | - | TRBV5-1 | CASSFGGGGYEQYF | TGCGCCAGCAGCTTCGGAGGGGGAGGTTACGAGCAGTACTTC
- | TRBJ2-5 | TRBD2 | TRBV2 | CASSGSRGALQETQYF | TGTGCCAGCAGTGGTTCGCGGGGGGCCCTACAAGAGACCCAGTACTTC
- | TRBJ2-1 | - | TRBV30 | CAWSPKGGGIPGRGYNEQFF | TGTGCCTGGAGTCCCAAAGGGGGCGGGATCCCGGGACGGGGGTACAATGAGCAGTTCTTC
few | TRBJ1-5 | TRBD1 | TRBV7-2 | CASSLGQGNQPQHF | TGTGCCAGCAGCTTAGGACAGGGGAATCAGCCCCAGCATTTT
- | TRBJ2-1 | TRBD1 | TRBV6-2/TRBV6-3 | CASSYGAGGNEQFF | TGTGCCAGCAGTTACGGGGCAGGGGGCAATGAGCAGTTCTTC
- | TRBJ2-5 | TRBD2 | TRBV15 | CATSRDLGGTETQYF | TGTGCCACCAGCAGAGACCTCGGGGGGACGGAGACCCAGTACTTC
- | TRBJ2-1 | TRBD2 | TRBV7-2 | CASSRTLAASLNEQFF | TGTGCCAGCAGCCGCACACTAGCGGCTTCTCTCAATGAGCAGTTCTTC
- | TRBJ2-1 | - | TRBV3-1/TRBV3-2 | CASSQVRNEQFF | TGTGCCAGCAGCCAAGTCCGAAATGAGCAGTTCTTC
- | TRBJ1-5 | - | TRBV4-3 | CASSQDRQGGQPQHF | TGCGCCAGCAGCCAAGATCGGCAGGGAGGGCAGCCCCAGCATTTT
- | TRBJ2-3 | - | TRBV30 | CAWSPTGPDTQYF | TGTGCCTGGAGTCCTACAGGGCCAGATACGCAGTATTTT
- | TRBJ1-3 | - | TRBV19 | CASSRTAGNTIYF | TGTGCCAGTAGCCGGACAGCTGGAAACACCATATATTTT
- | TRBJ1-5 | TRBD1 | TRBV7-9 | CASSSDREFFSNQPQHF | TGTGCCAGCAGCTCGGACAGGGAGTTTTTTAGCAATCAGCCCCAGCATTTT
- | TRBJ2-1 | TRBD1 | TRBV7-2 | CASSLTQGAYNEQFF | TGTGCCAGCAGCTTAACGCAGGGGGCCTACAATGAGCAGTTCTTC
- | TRBJ2-1 | - | TRBV5-1 | CASSLEGGNNEQFF | TGCGCCAGCAGCTTGGAAGGTGGGAACAATGAGCAGTTCTTC
- | TRBJ1-6 | - | TRBV5-6 | CASSLGGGRYSPLHF | TGTGCCAGCAGCTTGGGGGGCGGCAGATATTCACCCCTCCACTTT
- | TRBJ1-2 | - | TRBV6-5 | CASSYESNYGYTF | TGTGCCAGCAGTTACGAATCCAACTATGGCTACACCTTC
- | TRBJ2-7 | - | TRBV9 | CASSVTPGNTYEQYF | TGTGCCAGCAGCGTAACTCCGGGAAATACCTACGAGCAGTACTTC
- | TRBJ1-2 | - | TRBV27 | CASSLSRGPNYGYTF | TGTGCCAGCAGTTTATCGAGGGGCCCTAACTATGGCTACACCTTC
- | TRBJ1-1 | TRBD1 | TRBV7-2 | CASSGLQGGTEAFF | TGTGCCAGCAGCGGGCTACAGGGGGGGACTGAAGCTTTCTTT
- | TRBJ1-5 | - | TRBV21-1 | CASSKGPGGGEGQPQHF | TGTGCCAGCAGCAAAGGCCCTGGAGGGGGCGAGGGTCAGCCCCAGCATTTT